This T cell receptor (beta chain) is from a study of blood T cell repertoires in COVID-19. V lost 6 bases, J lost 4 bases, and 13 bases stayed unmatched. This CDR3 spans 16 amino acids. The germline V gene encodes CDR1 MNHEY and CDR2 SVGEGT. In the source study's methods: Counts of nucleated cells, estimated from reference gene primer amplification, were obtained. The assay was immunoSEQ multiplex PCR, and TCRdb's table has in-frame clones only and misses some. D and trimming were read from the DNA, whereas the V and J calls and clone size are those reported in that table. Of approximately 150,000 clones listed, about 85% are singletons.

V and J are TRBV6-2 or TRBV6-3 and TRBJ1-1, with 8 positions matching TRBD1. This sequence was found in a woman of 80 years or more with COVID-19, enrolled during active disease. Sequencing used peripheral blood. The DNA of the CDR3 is TGTGCCAGCAGCCCTGGACAGGGCGGGTGGGTCACTGAAGCTTTCTTT. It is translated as CASSPGQGGWVTEAFF.